The sequence of this T cell receptor (beta chain) was determined in a study of blood T cells in healthy people across ages. The study recruited healthy Caucasian donors from Russia who were aged about 6 to 100. Next came a second PCR, run for roughly 6 to 11 cycles, which used a sample-barcoded 5' primer along with a J-beta primer mix. TCRdb ran MiXCR on the 5' RACE reads and lists one entry per CDR3 protein. The sample yields 660,000 or so distinct CDR3 sequences, 58% seen once. Input material: blood. The clonotype originates from a man aged 60-69 years in good health.

CDR3 sequence (DNA): TGTGCCAGCAGTTACGGGCGGGTAGCGGAGCAGTTCTTC. It codes for CASSYGRVAEQFF. V and J are TRBV6-6 and TRBJ2-1, with TRBD2 as a possible D gene (5 bases). V gave up 2 bases and J gave up 10 bases, with 12 bases separating them. This CDR3 has 13 residues. Germline V CDR1 and CDR2: MNHNY, SVGAGI (reference sequence).